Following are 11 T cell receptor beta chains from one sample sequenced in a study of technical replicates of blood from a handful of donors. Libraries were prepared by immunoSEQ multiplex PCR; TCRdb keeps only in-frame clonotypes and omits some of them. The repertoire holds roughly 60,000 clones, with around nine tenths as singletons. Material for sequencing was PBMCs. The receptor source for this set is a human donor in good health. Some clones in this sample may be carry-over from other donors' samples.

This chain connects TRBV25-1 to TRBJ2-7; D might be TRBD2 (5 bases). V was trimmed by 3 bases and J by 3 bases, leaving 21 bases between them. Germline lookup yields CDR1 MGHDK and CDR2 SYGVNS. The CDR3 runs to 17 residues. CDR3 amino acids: CASSDPFVRGSGYEQYF. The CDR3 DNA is TGTGCCAGCAGTGATCCCTTTGTGAGAGGGTCTGGCTACGAGCAGTACTTC.

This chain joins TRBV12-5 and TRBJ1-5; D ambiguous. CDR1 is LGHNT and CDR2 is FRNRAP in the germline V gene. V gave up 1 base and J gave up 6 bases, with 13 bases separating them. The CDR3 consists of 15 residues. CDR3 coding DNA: TGTGCTAGTGGTTTGGAAGGTCTACTACCTCAGCCCCAGCATTTT. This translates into CASGLEGLLPQPQHF.

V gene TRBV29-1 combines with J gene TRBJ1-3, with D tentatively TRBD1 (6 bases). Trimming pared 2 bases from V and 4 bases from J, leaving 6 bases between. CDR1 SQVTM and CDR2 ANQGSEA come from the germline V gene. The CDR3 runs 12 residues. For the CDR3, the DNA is TGCAGCGTTGAAACAGGGGGAAACACCATATATTTT. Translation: CSVETGGNTIYF. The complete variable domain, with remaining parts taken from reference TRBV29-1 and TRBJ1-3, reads SAVISQKPSRDICQRGTSLTIQCQVDSQVTMMFWYRQQPGQSLTLIATANQGSEATYESGFVIDKFPISRPNLTFSTLTVSNMSPEDSSIYLCSVETGGNTIYFGEGSWLTVV.

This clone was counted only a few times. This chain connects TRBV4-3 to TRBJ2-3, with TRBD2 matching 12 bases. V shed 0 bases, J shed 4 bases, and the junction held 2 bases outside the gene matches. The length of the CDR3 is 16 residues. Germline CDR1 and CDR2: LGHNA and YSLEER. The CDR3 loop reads CASSQDLAGGPDTQYF. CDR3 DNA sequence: TGCGCCAGCAGCCAAGACCTAGCGGGGGGGCCAGATACGCAGTATTTT.

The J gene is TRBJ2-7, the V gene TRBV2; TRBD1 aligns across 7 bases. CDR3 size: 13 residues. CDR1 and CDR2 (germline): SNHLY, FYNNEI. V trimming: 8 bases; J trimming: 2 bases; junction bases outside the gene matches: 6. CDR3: CASGPGQPYEQYF. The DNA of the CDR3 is TGTGCCAGCGGGCCGGGACAGCCCTACGAGCAGTACTTC.

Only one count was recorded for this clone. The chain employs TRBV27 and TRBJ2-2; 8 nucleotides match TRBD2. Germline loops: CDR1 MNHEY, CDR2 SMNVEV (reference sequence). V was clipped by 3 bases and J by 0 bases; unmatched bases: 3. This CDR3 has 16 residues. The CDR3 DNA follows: TGTGCCAGCAGTTTTTTAGCGGGAACGAACACCGGGGAGCTGTTTTTT. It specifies CASSFLAGTNTGELFF.

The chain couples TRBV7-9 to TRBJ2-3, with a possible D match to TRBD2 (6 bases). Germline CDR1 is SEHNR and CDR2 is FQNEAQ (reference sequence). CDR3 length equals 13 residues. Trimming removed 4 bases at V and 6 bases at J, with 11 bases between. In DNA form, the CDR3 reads TGTGCCAGCAGCTCCGGGACTGAGGATACGCAGTATTTT. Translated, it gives CASSSGTEDTQYF. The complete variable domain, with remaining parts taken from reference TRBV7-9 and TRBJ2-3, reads DTGVSQNPRHKITKRGQNVTFRCDPISEHNRLYWYRQTLGQGPEFLTYFQNEAQLEKSRLLSDRFSAERPKGSFSTLEIQRTEQGDSAMYLCASSSGTEDTQYFGPGTRLTVL.

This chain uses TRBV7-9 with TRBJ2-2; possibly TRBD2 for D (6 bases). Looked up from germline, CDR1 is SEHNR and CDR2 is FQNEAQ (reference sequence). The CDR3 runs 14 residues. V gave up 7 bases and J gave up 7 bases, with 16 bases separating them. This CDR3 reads CASTHGGAGGELFF. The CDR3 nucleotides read TGTGCCAGCACCCACGGCGGGGCGGGCGGGGAGCTGTTTTTT. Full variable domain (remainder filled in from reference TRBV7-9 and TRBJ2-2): DTGVSQNPRHKITKRGQNVTFRCDPISEHNRLYWYRQTLGQGPEFLTYFQNEAQLEKSRLLSDRFSAERPKGSFSTLEIQRTEQGDSAMYLCASTHGGAGGELFFGEGSRLTVL.

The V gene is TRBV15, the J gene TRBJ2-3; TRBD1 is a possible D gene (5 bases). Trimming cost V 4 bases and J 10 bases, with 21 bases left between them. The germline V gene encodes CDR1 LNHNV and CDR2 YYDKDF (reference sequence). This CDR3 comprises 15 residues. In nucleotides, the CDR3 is TGTGCCACCAGCATAGACAGACTCCTCTTGGAGCCGCAGTATTTT. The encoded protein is CATSIDRLLLEPQYF.

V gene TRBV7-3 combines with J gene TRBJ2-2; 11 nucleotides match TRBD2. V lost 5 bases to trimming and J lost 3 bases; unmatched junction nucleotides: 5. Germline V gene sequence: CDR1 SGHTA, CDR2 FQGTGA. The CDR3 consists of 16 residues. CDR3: CASSLIAGGYTGELFF. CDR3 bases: TGTGCCAGCAGCCTAATAGCGGGGGGGTACACCGGGGAGCTGTTTTTT.

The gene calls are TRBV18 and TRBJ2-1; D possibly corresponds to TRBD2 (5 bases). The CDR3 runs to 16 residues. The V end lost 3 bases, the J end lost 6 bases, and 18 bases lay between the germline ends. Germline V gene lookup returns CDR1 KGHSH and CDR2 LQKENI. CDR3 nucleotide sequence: TGTGCCAGCTCACCGATTTATGGAGGCCGCGCCAATGAGCAGTTCTTC. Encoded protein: CASSPIYGGRANEQFF.